A single sample is the source of the 27 T cell receptor beta chains below, sequenced in a study of T cells in Graves' hyperthyroidism and ophthalmopathy. Regions amplified from RNA transcripts were the TCR beta CDR3 regions. HTBI primers drove first-round RT-PCR of the TCR CDR3. One entry per CDR3 protein, called by TCRdb with MiXCR from the multiplex PCR reads. The data hold roughly 570,000 distinct CDR3 sequences, with about a sixth observed a single time. Material for sequencing was blood. The receptors derive from a woman between 25 and 40 years old with Graves' hyperthyroidism.

This clonotype was counted many times. The V gene is TRBV20-1, the J gene TRBJ2-3, with 14 positions matching TRBD2. V lost 5 bases, J lost 4 bases, and 2 bases stayed unmatched. The V gene's germline CDR1 is DFQATT and CDR2 SNEGSKA (reference sequence). The length of the CDR3 is 14 residues. Here the CDR3 reads CSAGTSGSSDTQYF. The CDR3 bases are TGCAGTGCTGGGACTAGCGGGAGTTCAGATACGCAGTATTTT.

The genes are TRBV19 and TRBJ2-1; no clear D gene. V was shortened by 3 bases and J by 5 bases, with 8 bases between the two germline ends. Germline values: CDR1 LNHDA, CDR2 SQIVND (reference sequence). The CDR3 contains 13 residues. CDR3 nucleotide sequence: TGTGCCAGTAGTATCGCCGACGACAATGAGCAGTTCTTC. Amino acids: CASSIADDNEQFF.

The V gene is TRBV4-1, the J gene TRBJ1-2; D is uncertain. The CDR3 has 13 amino acids. V shed 2 bases and J shed 5 bases, with 9 bases lying between them. The V gene's germline CDR1 is MGHRA and CDR2 YSYEKL. CDR3 DNA: TGCGCCAGCAGCCAACCATTTTCATATGGCTACACCTTC. Residues: CASSQPFSYGYTF.

The chain is built from TRBV29-1 and TRBJ2-7; D is undetermined. CDR1 and CDR2 from the germline V gene are SQVTM and ANQGSEA. V was shortened by 5 bases and J by 4 bases, with 12 bases between the two germline ends. This CDR3 spans 12 amino acids. CDR3 sequence (DNA): TGCAGCGTTAATTCCTTCGGGTACGAGCAGTACTTC. This encodes CSVNSFGYEQYF.

This clonotype appeared many times. The chain uses TRBV27 and TRBJ2-5; 7 bases are a match to TRBD2. V trimming: 5 bases; J trimming: 4 bases; junction bases outside the gene matches: 19. The CDR3 length is 18 residues. The germline gives CDR1 MNHEY, CDR2 SMNVEV (reference sequence). CDR3 protein: CASSSLVDSRPSGETQYF. CDR3 in DNA: TGTGCCAGCAGTAGTCTAGTAGACTCGAGGCCTAGCGGAGAGACCCAGTACTTC.

This clonotype was recorded at least ten times. The gene calls are TRBV7-2 and TRBJ2-1; 9 bases fit TRBD2. This CDR3 comprises 13 residues. Germline lookup yields CDR1 SGHTA and CDR2 FQGNSA. With V trimmed by 4 bases and J by 12 bases, 7 bases remained unmatched. The CDR3 is CASSSSRLAAQFF. In nucleotides, the CDR3 is TGTGCCAGCAGCTCGTCACGACTAGCGGCGCAGTTCTTC.

V and J are TRBV27 and TRBJ2-1, with 7 bases fitting TRBD2. Germline V gene sequence: CDR1 MNHEY, CDR2 SMNVEV (reference sequence). Trimming at V came to 0 bases and at J to 5 bases, leaving 4 bases not matched to a gene. This CDR3 comprises 15 residues. CDR3 sequence: CASSLSWDYNNEQFF. Here the CDR3 DNA reads TGTGCCAGCAGTTTATCCTGGGACTACAACAATGAGCAGTTCTTC.

This clonotype was seen at least ten times. The V and J genes are TRBV7-9 and TRBJ2-7; 10 nucleotides line up with TRBD2. CDR1 SEHNR and CDR2 FQNEAQ come from the germline V gene (reference sequence). J gave up 4 bases and V 7 bases, and 10 bases lay outside the gene matches. The CDR3 runs to 15 residues. The CDR3 coding sequence is TGTGCCAGCACCTCAAGCGGGAGGGCCTCTTACGAGCAGTACTTC. Encoded protein: CASTSSGRASYEQYF.

This clonotype showed up just a few times. V gene TRBV20-1 combines with J gene TRBJ1-4, with 7 bases identical to TRBD1. This CDR3 comprises 15 residues. With V trimmed by 0 bases and J by 8 bases, 9 bases remained unmatched. Germline V gene lookup returns CDR1 DFQATT and CDR2 SNEGSKA (reference sequence). The DNA of the CDR3 is TGCAGTGCTAGAGATATGTCGAGGGGGCAGGAAAAACTGTTTTTT. Translated, it gives CSARDMSRGQEKLFF.

The J gene is TRBJ2-1, the V gene TRBV12-3 or TRBV12-4; TRBD2 agrees at 15 bases. Trimming cost V 5 bases and J 0 bases; bases outside gene matches: 5. The CDR3 runs 18 residues. The CDR3 here is CASSMGLAGGGSYNEQFF. CDR3 sequence (DNA): TGTGCCAGCAGTATGGGACTAGCGGGAGGAGGCTCCTACAATGAGCAGTTCTTC.

About this clonotype: A much bigger clone sits one base away, suggesting this may be a read error. The chain's CDR3 is CASARGRGSEKLFF. Written as DNA, the CDR3 is TGTGCCAGCGCGAGGGGACGCGGCAGCGAAAAACTGTTTTTT. This chain connects TRBV28 to TRBJ1-4; a possible D gene is TRBD1 (5 bases). The CDR3 has 14 amino acids. Per the germline V gene, CDR1 is MDHEN and CDR2 is SYDVKM. The V end was cut by 8 bases, the J end by 8 bases, with 18 bases between.

This clonotype was counted between two and nine times. One junction end disagrees with the germline gene, perhaps due to a read error. This chain joins TRBV7-7 and TRBJ2-7; no reliable D call. The germline V gene has CDR1 SSHAT and CDR2 FNYEAQ (reference sequence). The CDR3 has 15 residues. The CDR3 DNA sequence: TGTGCTAGCAGCTTAGCTGCGGAAAGCTCCTACGAGCAGTACTTC. Translated, it gives CASSLAAESSYEQYF.

This clonotype has ten or more counts. This chain links TRBV7-2 with TRBJ1-1, with 8 bases that match TRBD1. This CDR3 contains 14 residues. V lost 3 bases and J lost 3; bases outside the gene matches: 3. Germline loops: CDR1 SGHTA, CDR2 FQGNSA. The CDR3 reads CASSLTGADTEAFF. In DNA, the CDR3 is TGTGCCAGCAGCTTGACAGGGGCAGACACTGAAGCTTTCTTT.

This clonotype has a count of ten or more. The chain is built from TRBV11-2 and TRBJ2-1; possible D gene TRBD2, 6 bases. Trimming removed 1 base from V and 4 bases from J, with 14 bases in between. This CDR3 contains 16 residues. Germline V gene data show CDR1 as SGHAT and CDR2 as FQNNGV. The CDR3 DNA reads as TGTGCCAGCAGCTTAGGGACTAACTCTCCATACAATGAGCAGTTCTTC. This codes for CASSLGTNSPYNEQFF.

This chain uses TRBV28 with TRBJ2-4; 7 bases match TRBD1. Germline CDR1 and CDR2: MDHEN and SYDVKM. The CDR3 has 13 amino acids. Unmatched junction bases numbered 3, after V lost 6 bases and J lost 4 bases. In DNA form, the CDR3 reads TGTGCCAGCAGAACGACAGGGAAAAACATTCAGTACTTC. It encodes CASRTTGKNIQYF. Full variable domain (missing parts from reference TRBV28 and TRBJ2-4): DVKVTQSSRYLVKRTGEKVFLECVQDMDHENMFWYRQDPGLGLRLIYFSYDVKMKEKGDIPEGYSVSREKKERFSLILESASTNQTSMYLCASRTTGKNIQYFGAGTRLSVL.

This clonotype was found a few times. The V gene is TRBV9, the J gene TRBJ2-2; D may be TRBD1 (5 bases). Germline values: CDR1 SGDLS, CDR2 YYNGEE. This CDR3 spans 18 amino acids. Between the trimmed V and J ends, which lost 0 bases and 2 bases, there was a span of 17 bases. The CDR3 sequence is CASSVAVGITGNTGELFF. The CDR3 DNA is TGTGCCAGCAGCGTAGCAGTGGGCATCACAGGAAACACCGGGGAGCTGTTTTTT.

The table lists this clonotype with a few counts. The V gene is TRBV3-1, the J gene TRBJ2-1; 8 bases are shared with TRBD2. V lost 0 bases and J lost 6; bases outside the gene matches: 7. Germline CDR1 and CDR2: LGHDT and YNNKEL (reference sequence). CDR3 length: 16 amino acids. The CDR3 reads CASSQDILAATNEQFF. CDR3 DNA: TGTGCCAGCAGCCAAGATATACTAGCGGCGACCAATGAGCAGTTCTTC.

As concerns this clonotype: The junction shows a germline mismatch at one end, possibly a read error. The chain joins TRBV4-2 to TRBJ1-1; D is unclear. The CDR3 spans 11 residues. Germline V lookup: CDR1 LGHNA, CDR2 YNFKEQ. The CDR3 spells CASSIGTETFF. CDR3 nucleotides: TGTGCCAGCAGCATCGGCACTGAAACTTTCTTT.

This clonotype was detected many times. The CDR3 bases are TGCAGCGTACGGGGGGCCAAAAACATTCAGTACTTC. Protein: CSVRGAKNIQYF. This chain links TRBV29-1 with TRBJ2-4; weak D call: TRBD2 (6 bases). CDR1 is SQVTM, CDR2 ANQGSEA, per germline. CDR3 length equals 12 residues. Deletions cut 6 bases from V and 1 base from J, with 7 bases between.

This clonotype was seen a few times. The rearrangement links TRBV29-1 to TRBJ1-2; 8 bases match TRBD1. From germline, CDR1 is SQVTM and CDR2 ANQGSEA. J lost 8 bases, V lost 8 bases, and 13 bases had no gene match. This CDR3 spans 13 amino acids. The CDR3: CSSGQGLAGGYTF. DNA of the CDR3: TGCAGCTCAGGACAGGGATTGGCGGGGGGCTACACCTTC.

This clonotype was recorded many times. The rearrangement uses TRBV2 and TRBJ2-7, with unresolved D. The germline CDR1 and CDR2 sequences are SNHLY and FYNNEI. V shed 5 bases and J shed 4 bases, with 9 bases lying between them. The length of the CDR3 is 12 residues. CDR3 sequence reads: CASSTTKYEQYF. The DNA of the CDR3 is TGTGCCAGCAGTACCACGAAATACGAGCAGTACTTC.

This clonotype has a handful of counts. V usage is TRBV6-1 and J usage is TRBJ2-3; no definite D call. Germline V gives CDR1 MNHNS, CDR2 SASEGT. The V gene lost 8 bases and the J gene lost 6 bases, with 12 bases spanning the gap. The CDR3 spans 12 residues. In DNA form, the CDR3 reads TGTGCCAGCTCCCTCCACGCCGATACGCAGTATTTT. Amino acid sequence: CASSLHADTQYF.

There are a few counts of this clonotype. The chain joins TRBV27 to TRBJ2-1; 7 positions match TRBD2. Unmatched junction bases numbered 18, after V lost 6 bases and J lost 4 bases. Looked up from germline, CDR1 is MNHEY and CDR2 is SMNVEV (reference sequence). There are 18 residues in the CDR3. DNA of the CDR3: TGTGCCAGCAGCCGATTCGGGGGAGGGCAGGTGGAATACAATGAGCAGTTCTTC. It codes for CASSRFGGGQVEYNEQFF.

In its sample, this clonotype was seen a few times. The chain employs TRBV7-9 and TRBJ1-5; D is perhaps TRBD1 (5 bases). V shed 1 base and J shed 0 bases, with 13 bases lying between them. The CDR3 sequence is 17 residues long. The germline V gene encodes CDR1 SEHNR and CDR2 FQNEAQ (reference sequence). Written as DNA, the CDR3 is TGTGCCAGCAGCTTAGTTGTAGGGGCTTATAGCAATCAGCCCCAGCATTTT. It is translated as CASSLVVGAYSNQPQHF.

The genes are TRBV6-6 and TRBJ1-4; 8 nucleotides agree with TRBD1. The CDR3 extends over 14 amino acids. V lost 1 base to trimming and J lost 6 bases; unmatched junction nucleotides: 1. Germline CDR1 reads MNHNY; CDR2 reads SVGAGI (reference sequence). DNA of the CDR3: TGTGCCAGCAGTTACTTGGACAGGGATGAAAAACTGTTTTTT. Amino acids: CASSYLDRDEKLFF.

This rearrangement joins TRBV9 to TRBJ2-7; D not certain. The germline V and J ends were trimmed by 0 bases and 3 bases, with 13 bases remaining between them. Germline lookup yields CDR1 SGDLS and CDR2 YYNGEE. This CDR3 has 15 residues. CDR3 sequence: CASSVGGVWGYEQYF. In DNA form, the CDR3 reads TGTGCCAGCAGCGTAGGAGGCGTCTGGGGCTACGAGCAGTACTTC.

This clonotype was detected many times. This sequence joins TRBV5-1 and TRBJ2-1, with no clear D. Trimming removed 4 bases at V and 6 bases at J, with 8 bases between. The germline V gene has CDR1 SGHRS and CDR2 YFSETQ. This CDR3 comprises 12 residues. CDR3 DNA: TGCGCCAGCAGCCGCCGAGGCAATGAGCAGTTCTTC. Residues: CASSRRGNEQFF.